One and the same sample provided the 18 T cell receptor beta chains below, sequenced in a study of vaccination and CD4 T cells after COVID-19. Described time point: late sampling 161 to 241 days after vaccination in a few convalescent patients. Treatment meaning: approximately 9-day PBMC culture with coronavirus spike peptide pools or control peptides (ViraFEST assay). These receptors lack a known antigen. The Oncomine TCR Beta short-read assay generated sequence data from the DNA of cultured CD4+ T cells. TCRdb analysed the PCR reads with MiXCR anew, one entry per CDR3 protein. Of around 15,000 distinct CDR3 sequences detected, around 50% appear once; the ten largest clones hold roughly 16%. The starting material was CD4+ T cells from blood, cultured in vitro, obtained about 7 months after SARS-CoV-2 vaccination. All receptors come from a human donor who had recovered from COVID-19.

This rearrangement joins TRBV2 to TRBJ1-5; D call uncertain. Germline CDR1 SNHLY, CDR2 FYNNEI. CDR3 length: 15 residues. V lost 2 bases, J lost 0 bases, and 8 bases lay in between. DNA of the CDR3: TGTGCCAGCAGTGAAACGGAATATAGCAATCAGCCCCAGCATTTT. Its translation is CASSETEYSNQPQHF.

V usage is TRBV28 and J usage is TRBJ2-7; 8 bases line up with TRBD2. The CDR3 loop spans 14 amino acids. CDR1 is MDHEN, CDR2 SYDVKM, per germline. V gave up 10 bases and J gave up 4 bases; unmatched junction bases: 12. The chain's CDR3 is CAIALPGLVYEQYF. CDR3 coding DNA: TGTGCCATCGCTCTTCCGGGACTAGTGTACGAGCAGTACTTC.

This clonotype appeared a few times. The V and J genes are TRBV27 and TRBJ2-5; D is unclear. Trimming removed 5 bases at V and 5 bases at J, with 24 bases between. The CDR3 is 17 residues long. From germline, CDR1 is MNHEY and CDR2 SMNVEV (reference sequence). The CDR3 is CASSLSTLSMGRETQYF. The CDR3 nucleotides are TGTGCCAGCAGTCTGTCTACTCTTTCGATGGGTCGGGAGACCCAGTACTTC.

This sequence joins TRBV20-1 and TRBJ2-1; possibly TRBD1 for D (5 bases). In germline, CDR1 is DFQATT, CDR2 SNEGSKA (reference sequence). V was pared by 5 bases and J by 8 bases, with 22 bases between. CDR3 size: 15 residues. The CDR3 loop is CSARSEKGVGDEQFF. The CDR3 nucleotides are TGCAGTGCTCGATCCGAGAAAGGGGTTGGGGATGAGCAGTTCTTC.

The DNA for the CDR3 is TGCAGTGCTAGAGTTGCAACCTACGAGCAGTACTTC. It translates to CSARVATYEQYF. This chain links TRBV20-1 with TRBJ2-7; D unresolved. Germline CDR1 and CDR2: DFQATT and SNEGSKA (reference sequence). There are 12 residues in the CDR3. V lost 1 base and J lost 2, with 6 bases in between.

This clonotype was seen a handful of times. This chain links TRBV20-1 with TRBJ1-5; 9 nucleotides line up with TRBD1. The CDR3 is made up of 16 amino acids. Trimming cost V 6 bases and J 9 bases; bases outside gene matches: 18. CDR1 and CDR2 from the germline V gene are DFQATT and SNEGSKA (reference sequence). The CDR3, as DNA: TGCAGTGCGAGGAGGAAACGGACAGGGGACGCCGGGCCCCAGCATTTT. As protein: CSARRKRTGDAGPQHF.

This chain connects TRBV2 to TRBJ1-2, with 7 bases that match TRBD1. The germline V gene encodes CDR1 SNHLY and CDR2 FYNNEI. This CDR3 spans 13 amino acids. The trim removed 3 bases at V and 2 bases at J, leaving 0 bases unmatched. For the CDR3, the DNA is TGTGCCAGCAGTGAGACAGGGAACTATGGCTACACCTTC. Protein: CASSETGNYGYTF.

The chain links TRBV20-1 to TRBJ2-7; D unclear. This CDR3 comprises 13 residues. Trimming removed 3 bases from V and 6 bases from J, with 15 bases in between. Germline CDR1 DFQATT, CDR2 SNEGSKA (reference sequence). The CDR3 reads CSASLPARIEQYF. The CDR3 region has the DNA TGCAGTGCTAGTCTCCCGGCCAGAATCGAGCAGTACTTC.

V is TRBV5-6 and J is TRBJ1-5; a possible D gene is TRBD1 (6 bases). Germline CDR1 SGHDT, CDR2 YYEEEE. V gave up 0 bases and J gave up 7 bases, with 11 bases separating them. The CDR3 loop spans 14 amino acids. The CDR3 DNA follows: TGTGCCAGCAGCTTGGGACCAGGGGAGCAGCCCCAGCATTTT. Translating gives CASSLGPGEQPQHF.

The gene calls are TRBV12-5 and TRBJ2-7, with TRBD1 identical over 9 bases. This CDR3 is 14 amino acids long. Germline CDR1 is LGHNT and CDR2 is FRNRAP. The V segment lost 5 bases and the J segment 3 bases; nucleotides outside the gene matches: 5. The CDR3, as DNA: TGTGCTAGTGGTATCGGGGACAGGGACTACGAGCAGTACTTC. This codes for CASGIGDRDYEQYF. Filled out from reference TRBV12-5 and TRBJ2-7, the complete variable domain reads DARVTQTPRHKVTEMGQEVTMRCQPILGHNTVFWYRQTMMQGLELLAYFRNRAPLDDSGMPKDRFSAEMPDATLATLKIQPSEPRDSAVYFCASGIGDRDYEQYFGPGTRLTVT.

This clonotype came up a few times. The chain couples TRBV6-1 to TRBJ2-7, with D unresolved. There are 17 residues in the CDR3. Germline CDR1 reads MNHNS; CDR2 reads SASEGT. V was trimmed by 2 bases and J by 2 bases, leaving 19 bases between them. CDR3 sequence reads: CASSESGWGPTAYEQYF. The CDR3 DNA reads as TGTGCCAGCAGTGAATCAGGCTGGGGTCCAACCGCCTACGAGCAGTACTTC.

The chain recombines TRBV20-1 with TRBJ2-7, with D perhaps assigned TRBD1 or TRBD2 (5 bases each). Trimming took off 2 bases at V and 1 base at J, with 12 bases between the two ends. The CDR3 extends over 14 amino acids. Per the germline V gene, CDR1 is DFQATT and CDR2 is SNEGSKA (reference sequence). CDR3 residues: CSARPGTGSYEQYF. The CDR3 DNA follows: TGCAGTGCTAGACCCGGGACGGGATCCTACGAGCAGTACTTC.

V usage is TRBV5-4 and J usage is TRBJ2-5; a weak D match, TRBD2 (5 bases). V was pared by 0 bases and J by 1 base, with 7 bases between. Germline V gives CDR1 SGHNT, CDR2 YYREEE (reference sequence). The CDR3 spans 14 residues. The CDR3 DNA follows: TGTGCCAGCAGCTTGGCCGGGGTCCAAGAGACCCAGTACTTC. Translated: CASSLAGVQETQYF.

This sequence joins TRBV7-2 and TRBJ2-1; a possible D gene is TRBD2 (6 bases). CDR1 is SGHTA and CDR2 is FQGNSA in the germline V gene. The ends were cut back, 1 base at V and 7 bases at J, with 8 bases in the middle. CDR3 length: 13 residues. The CDR3: CASSLGRENEQFF. Here the CDR3 DNA reads TGTGCCAGCAGCTTAGGCCGGGAGAATGAGCAGTTCTTC.

The chain combines TRBV7-2 with TRBJ2-5; 13 bases are a match to TRBD2. CDR1 and CDR2 from the germline V gene are SGHTA and FQGNSA. This CDR3 comprises 16 residues. The trim removed 4 bases at V and 5 bases at J, leaving 7 bases unmatched. The CDR3 nucleotides are TGTGCCAGCAGCTCGCGGACTAGCGGGAGTGTGGAGACCCAGTACTTC. It translates to CASSSRTSGSVETQYF. Combining the CDR3 with reference TRBV7-2 and TRBJ2-5 gives the whole variable domain GAGVSQSPSNKVTEKGKDVELRCDPISGHTALYWYRQSLGQGLEFLIYFQGNSAPDKSGLPSDRFSAERTGGSVSTLTIQRTQQEDSAVYLCASSSRTSGSVETQYFGPGTRLLVL.

The rearrangement joins TRBV4-1 to TRBJ1-2, with D unclear. The CDR3 runs 13 residues. Per the germline V gene, CDR1 is MGHRA and CDR2 is YSYEKL. Trimming cost V 5 bases and J 2 bases, with 9 bases left between them. The CDR3 DNA follows: TGCGCCAGCAGCGGGTCTGGGAACTATGGCTACACCTTC. Protein sequence: CASSGSGNYGYTF.

The sample holds a few counts of this clonotype. The chain has TRBV6-5 and TRBJ2-2, with 8 bases that match TRBD2. CDR1 and CDR2 from the germline V gene are MNHEY and SVGAGI. The CDR3 runs to 15 residues. Unmatched junction bases numbered 5, after V lost 3 bases and J lost 5 bases. CDR3 in DNA: TGTGCCAGCAGTTATGACCGCGGGGGGACCGGGGAGCTGTTTTTT. This gives the protein CASSYDRGGTGELFF.

This clonotype occurred once. The rearrangement links TRBV6-5 to TRBJ1-6, with D unresolved. The germline V gene has CDR1 MNHEY and CDR2 SVGAGI. Trimming took 3 bases from V and 9 from J, leaving 15 bases between them. The CDR3 is made up of 15 amino acids. The CDR3 loop is CASSYLGPEGSPLHF. The DNA of the CDR3 is TGTGCCAGCAGTTATTTAGGGCCGGAGGGTTCACCCCTCCACTTT.